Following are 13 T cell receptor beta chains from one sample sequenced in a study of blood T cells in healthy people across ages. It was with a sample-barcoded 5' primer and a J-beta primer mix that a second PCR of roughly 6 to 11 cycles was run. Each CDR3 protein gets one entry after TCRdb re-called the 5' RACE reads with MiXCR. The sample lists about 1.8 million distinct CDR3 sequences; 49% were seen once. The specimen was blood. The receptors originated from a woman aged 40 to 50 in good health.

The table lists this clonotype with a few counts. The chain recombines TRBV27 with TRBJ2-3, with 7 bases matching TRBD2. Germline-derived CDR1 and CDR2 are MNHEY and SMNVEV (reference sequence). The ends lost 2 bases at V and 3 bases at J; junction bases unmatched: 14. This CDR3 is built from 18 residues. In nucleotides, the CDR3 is TGTGCCAGCAGTTTAACATGGTGCAGCGGGGACGGGACAGATACGCAGTATTTT. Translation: CASSLTWCSGDGTDTQYF.

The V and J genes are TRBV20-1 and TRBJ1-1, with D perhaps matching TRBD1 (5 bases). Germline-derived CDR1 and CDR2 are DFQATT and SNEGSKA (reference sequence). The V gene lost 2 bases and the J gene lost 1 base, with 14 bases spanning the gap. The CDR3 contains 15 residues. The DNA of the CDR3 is TGCAGTGCTAGACGCCGGGGGGTAGGGAACACTGAAGCTTTCTTT. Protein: CSARRRGVGNTEAFF.

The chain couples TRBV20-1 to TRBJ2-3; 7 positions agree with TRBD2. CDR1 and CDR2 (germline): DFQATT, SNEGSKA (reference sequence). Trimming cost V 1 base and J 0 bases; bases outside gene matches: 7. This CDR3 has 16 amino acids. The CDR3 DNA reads TGCAGTGCTAGAGGGCGGGGAGGGAGTAGCACAGATACGCAGTATTTT. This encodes CSARGRGGSSTDTQYF.

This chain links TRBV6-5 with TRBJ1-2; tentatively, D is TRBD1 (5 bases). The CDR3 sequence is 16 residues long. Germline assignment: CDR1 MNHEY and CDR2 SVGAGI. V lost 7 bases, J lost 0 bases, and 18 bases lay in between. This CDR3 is CASIGRRDRANYGYTF. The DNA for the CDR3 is TGTGCCAGCATAGGTAGACGAGACAGAGCTAACTATGGCTACACCTTC.

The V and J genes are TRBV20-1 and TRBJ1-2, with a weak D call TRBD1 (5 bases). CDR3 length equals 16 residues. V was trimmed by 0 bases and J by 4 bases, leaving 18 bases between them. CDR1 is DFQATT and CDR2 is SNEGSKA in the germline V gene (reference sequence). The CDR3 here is CSARDFGRGVRYGYTF. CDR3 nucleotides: TGCAGTGCTAGAGATTTCGGTCGGGGGGTGCGCTATGGCTACACCTTC.

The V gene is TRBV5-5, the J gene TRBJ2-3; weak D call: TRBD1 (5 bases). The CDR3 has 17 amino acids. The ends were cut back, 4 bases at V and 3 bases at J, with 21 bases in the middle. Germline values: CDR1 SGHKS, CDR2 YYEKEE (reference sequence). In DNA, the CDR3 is TGTGCCAGCAGCGGGATTTCAGGGTACAGTGAAACAGATACGCAGTATTTT. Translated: CASSGISGYSETDTQYF.

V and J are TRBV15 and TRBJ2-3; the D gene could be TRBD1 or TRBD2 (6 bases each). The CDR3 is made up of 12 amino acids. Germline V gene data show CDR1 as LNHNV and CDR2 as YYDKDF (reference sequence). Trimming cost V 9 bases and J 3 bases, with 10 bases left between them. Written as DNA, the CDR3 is TGTGCCACGGGGGGCGTAACAGATACGCAGTATTTT. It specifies CATGGVTDTQYF.

The CDR3 spells CASSTGTGTYNEQYF. The CDR3 bases are TGCGCCAGCAGCACCGGGACAGGGACCTACAATGAGCAGTACTTC. This sequence joins TRBV5-1 and TRBJ2-7; the match to TRBD1 covers 9 bases. V trimming: 4 bases; J trimming: 7 bases; junction bases outside the gene matches: 12. The germline V gene has CDR1 SGHRS and CDR2 YFSETQ. The CDR3 has 15 residues.

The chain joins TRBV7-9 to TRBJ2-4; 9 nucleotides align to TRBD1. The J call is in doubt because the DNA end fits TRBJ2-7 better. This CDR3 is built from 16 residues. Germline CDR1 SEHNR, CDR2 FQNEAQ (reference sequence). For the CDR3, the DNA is TGTGCCAGCAGCTCAGCCTGGGACAGGGCAGGATCCGAGCAGTACTTC. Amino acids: CASSSAWDRAGSEQYF.

The CDR3 sequence: CSARTGKAVYGYTF. DNA of the CDR3: TGCAGTGCTAGGACAGGGAAAGCAGTCTATGGCTACACCTTC. V usage is TRBV20-1 and J usage is TRBJ1-2; 7 bases are a match to TRBD1. Trimming removed 3 bases from V and 4 bases from J; junction bases left unmatched: 8. This CDR3 has 14 amino acids. CDR1 and CDR2 (germline): DFQATT, SNEGSKA (reference sequence).

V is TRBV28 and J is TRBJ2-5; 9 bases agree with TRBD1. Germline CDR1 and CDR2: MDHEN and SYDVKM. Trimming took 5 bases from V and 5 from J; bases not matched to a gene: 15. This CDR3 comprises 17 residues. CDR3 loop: CASSVTGTGSVGETQYF. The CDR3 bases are TGTGCCAGCAGTGTCACTGGGACAGGGAGTGTAGGGGAGACCCAGTACTTC.

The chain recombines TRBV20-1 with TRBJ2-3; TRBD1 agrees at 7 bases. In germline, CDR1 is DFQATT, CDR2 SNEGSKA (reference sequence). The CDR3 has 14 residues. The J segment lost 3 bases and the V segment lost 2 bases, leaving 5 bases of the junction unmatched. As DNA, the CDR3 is TGCAGTGCTAGAAGGACAGGAGTTACAGATACGCAGTATTTT. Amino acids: CSARRTGVTDTQYF.

CDR3: CASSRMTGTGGNEQFF. CDR3 in DNA: TGTGCCAGCAGCCGTATGACCGGGACAGGGGGCAATGAGCAGTTCTTC. The genes are TRBV7-2 and TRBJ2-1, with 11 positions matching TRBD1. Germline CDR1 is SGHTA and CDR2 is FQGNSA. V trimming: 5 bases; J trimming: 6 bases; junction bases outside the gene matches: 9. CDR3 length: 16 residues.